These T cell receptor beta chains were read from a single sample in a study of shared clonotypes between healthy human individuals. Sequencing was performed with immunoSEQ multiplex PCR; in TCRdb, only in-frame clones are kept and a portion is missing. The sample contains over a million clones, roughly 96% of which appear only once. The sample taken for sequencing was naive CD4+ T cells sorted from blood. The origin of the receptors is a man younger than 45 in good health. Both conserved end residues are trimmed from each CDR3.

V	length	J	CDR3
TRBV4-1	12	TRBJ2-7	ASSQGEASREQY
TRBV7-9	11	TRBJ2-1	ASRTGRPNEQF
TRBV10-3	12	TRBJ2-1	AISDGKGINEQF
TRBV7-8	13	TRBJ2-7	ASSPFRGRSYEQY
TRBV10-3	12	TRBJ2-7	AIGGYLSSYEQY
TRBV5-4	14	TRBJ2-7	ASSLVGGLSSYEQY
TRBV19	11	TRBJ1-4	AIQRKTDEKLF
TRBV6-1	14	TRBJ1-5	ASSDYRGTRNQPQH
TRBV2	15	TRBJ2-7	ASSEIPSRVSSYEQY
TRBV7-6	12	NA	ASSLVGGEAEQY
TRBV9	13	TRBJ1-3	ASSTRGGSGNTIY
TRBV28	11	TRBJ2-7	ASSSQDSPRQY
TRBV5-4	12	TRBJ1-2	ASSLGREVGGYT
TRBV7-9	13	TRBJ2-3	ASSLFWESSDTQY
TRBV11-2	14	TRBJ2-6	ASSLFRGSGANVLT
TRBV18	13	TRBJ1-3	ASSPTGESGNTIY
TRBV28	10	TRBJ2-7	ASKGREYEQY
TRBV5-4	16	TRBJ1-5	ASSTILIPRGPNQPQH
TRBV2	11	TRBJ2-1	ASSLGASNEQF
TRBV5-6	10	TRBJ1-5	ASSLDRGPQH
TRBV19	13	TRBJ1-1	ASSIGGRRNTEAF
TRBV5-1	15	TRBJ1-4	ASSLYPDITTNEKLF
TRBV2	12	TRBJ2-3	ASGTDRGADTQY
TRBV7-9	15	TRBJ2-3	ASSSGRTSDHTDTQY
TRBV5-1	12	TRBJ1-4	ASSPGTKGEKLF
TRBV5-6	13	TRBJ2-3	ASSLAQRGTDTQY
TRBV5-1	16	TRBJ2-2	ASSPFSPGQRPPGELF
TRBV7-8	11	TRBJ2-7	ASSLAVNYEQY
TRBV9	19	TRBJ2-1	ASSSLPPTSGGCDSYNEQF
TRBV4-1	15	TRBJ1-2	ASSQEGWRPTNYGYT
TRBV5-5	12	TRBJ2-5	ASSWRQVQETQY
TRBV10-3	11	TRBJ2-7	ATLGGGRSEQY
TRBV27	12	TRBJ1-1	ASKHPRANTEAF
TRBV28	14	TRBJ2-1	ASRSRGGDSYNEQF
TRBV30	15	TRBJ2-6	AWRPWDGSWEANVLT
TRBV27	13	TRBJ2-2	ASSLTRTRSGELF
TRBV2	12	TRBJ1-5	ASSDIEGVGPQH
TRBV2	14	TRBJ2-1	ASSEALGTTYNEQF
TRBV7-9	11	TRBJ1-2	ASSLTSGVGYT
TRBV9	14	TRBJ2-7	ASSVTSGSGLGEQY
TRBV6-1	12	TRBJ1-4	ASSSLQLNEKLF
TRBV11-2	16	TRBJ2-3	ASTALAGGDFHTDTQY
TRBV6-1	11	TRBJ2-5	ASMGTLGETQY
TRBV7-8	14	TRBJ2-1	ASSSLGLEISNEQF
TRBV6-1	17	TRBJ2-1	ASSARGRRGQIAYNEQF
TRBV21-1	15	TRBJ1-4	ASSKALYSGEDEKLF
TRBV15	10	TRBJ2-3	ATRLDGGTQY
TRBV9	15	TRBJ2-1	ASSVAVGGGPPNEQF
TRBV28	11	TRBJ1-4	ASGFRSGEKLF
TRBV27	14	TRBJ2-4	ASSLLAGGAKNIQY
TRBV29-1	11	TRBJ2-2	SARPPGTGELF
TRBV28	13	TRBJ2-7	ASSLGTGGFHEQY
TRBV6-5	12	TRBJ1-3	ASSPTAAANTIY
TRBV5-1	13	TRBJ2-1	ASSLGGQGFNEQF
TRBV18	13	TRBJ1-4	ASSPRRGNGEKLF